This T cell receptor (beta chain) was profiled in a study of T cells in Graves' hyperthyroidism and ophthalmopathy. Looking at the study overall: Peripheral blood was acquired at first diagnosis, ahead of any therapy whatsoever.

RNA transcripts yielded amplified TCR beta CDR3 regions. TCR CDR3 regions were first amplified by RT-PCR with HTBI primers. TCRdb reprocessed the multiplex PCR reads via MiXCR and lists one record per CDR3 protein. The table lists about 640,000 distinct CDR3 sequences, around 20% of them singletons. Exclusion of patients followed from uncontrolled infection, other autoimmune disease, pregnancy or lactation. Each diagnosis was grounded in clinical symptoms, serum thyroxine and TRAb, thyroid ultrasound, and orbital computed tomography. This clonotype has a handful of counts. The germline V gene encodes CDR1 SGHKS and CDR2 YYEKEE (reference sequence). V was shortened by 4 bases and J by 6 bases, with 10 bases between the two germline ends. The CDR3 loop spans 13 amino acids.

The sequenced material came from blood. The rearrangement uses TRBV5-5 and TRBJ1-4, with a possible D match to TRBD1 (6 bases). The receptor's source is a man aged 30 to 45 with Graves' ophthalmopathy. The CDR3 spells CASSNRADEKLFF. CDR3 DNA: TGTGCCAGCAGCAACAGGGCCGATGAAAAACTGTTTTTT. The whole variable domain, remainder taken from reference TRBV5-5 and TRBJ1-4, is DAGVTQSPTHLIKTRGQQVTLRCSPISGHKSVSWYQQVLGQGPQFIFQYYEKEERGRGNFPDRFSARQFPNYSSELNVNALLLGDSALYLCASSNRADEKLFFGSGTQLSVL.